These 15 T cell receptor beta chains originate from one sample sequenced in a study of vaccination and CD4 T cells after COVID-19 (dated by TCRdb to 2021 to 2024). Antigens of these TCRs are unknown. The sample's treatment or condition label is to be understood as: approximately nine-day PBMC culture with coronavirus spike peptide pools or control peptides (ViraFEST assay). The receptor library was made with PCR. Sequencing was performed on an Illumina iSeq 100. DNA from cultured CD4+ T cells underwent TCR sequencing with the Oncomine TCR Beta short-read assay at the Johns Hopkins FTIC core. Starting from the raw public reads, TCRdb applied fastp trimming at Q25, assembled clones with MiXCR and retained in-frame beta chains. Rows merge per CDR3 protein into single entries with the most common DNA and genes. Here the sample has some 16,000 distinct CDR3 sequences; just over 70% occur a single time. The leading ten clones occupy 15% to 20% of the sample.

Sequenced material: CD4+ T cells from blood, cultured in vitro. The receptors here all came from a human donor who had recovered from COVID-19.

This clonotype was seen only once. CDR3 DNA sequence: TGTGCCAGCCGCCCGTCGGGGGATTATGGCTACACCTTC. Translated, it gives CASRPSGDYGYTF. V and J are TRBV6-2 or TRBV6-3 and TRBJ1-2, with a weak D call TRBD1 (5 bases). The CDR3 extends over 13 amino acids. Germline V gene sequence: CDR1 MNHEY, CDR2 SVGEGT. The V end lost 8 bases, the J end lost 5 bases, and 15 bases lay between the germline ends.

Only a few counts were recorded for this clonotype. The rearrangement joins TRBV19 to TRBJ2-3; a weak D match, TRBD2 (6 bases). The CDR3 covers 14 residues. V was trimmed by 5 bases and J by 0 bases, leaving 9 bases between them. Germline CDR1 LNHDA, CDR2 SQIVND (reference sequence). The CDR3 loop reads CASSWGLSTDTQYF. CDR3 nucleotide sequence: TGTGCCAGTAGTTGGGGACTGAGCACAGATACGCAGTATTTT.

The chain carries TRBV24-1 and TRBJ2-1; possibly TRBD1 for D (6 bases). The V end lost 5 bases, the J end lost 9 bases, and 13 bases lay between the germline ends. The CDR3 sequence is 13 residues long. In germline, CDR1 is KGHDR, CDR2 SFDVKD. The CDR3 reads CATSGDRYSEQFF. Written as DNA, the CDR3 is TGTGCCACCAGTGGCGACAGGTATAGTGAGCAGTTCTTC.

The chain uses TRBV12-3 or TRBV12-4 and TRBJ1-2; D is possibly TRBD1 (5 bases). The CDR3 is made up of 11 amino acids. V was clipped by 2 bases and J by 8 bases, with 6 bases between them. The CDR3: CASSLWGGYTF. For the CDR3, the DNA is TGTGCCAGCAGTTTATGGGGGGGCTACACCTTC.

J is TRBJ1-6 and V is TRBV6-1, with D maybe TRBD1 (6 bases). CDR1 and CDR2 (germline): MNHNS, SASEGT. This CDR3 is built from 14 residues. Trimming stripped 5 bases from V and 7 bases from J, with 12 bases between. Here the CDR3 reads CASSPRDTNSPLHF. DNA of the CDR3: TGTGCCAGCAGTCCCCGGGACACCAATTCACCCCTCCACTTT.

The chain has TRBV30 and TRBJ1-1; no clear D. V lost 4 bases, J lost 2 bases, and 11 bases lay in between. The V gene's germline CDR1 is GTSNPN and CDR2 SVGIG (reference sequence). This CDR3 contains 13 residues. The CDR3 DNA reads TGTGCCTGGATTACGGGGTTTAACACTGAAGCTTTCTTT. It translates to CAWITGFNTEAFF. Full variable domain (remainder filled in from reference TRBV30 and TRBJ1-1): SQTIHQWPATLVQPVGSPLSLECTVEGTSNPNLYWYRQAAGRGLQLLFYSVGIGQISSEVPQNLSASRPQDRQFILSSKKLLLSDSGFYLCAWITGFNTEAFFGQGTRLTVV.

This rearrangement joins TRBV6-1 to TRBJ2-7; D gene unclear. V lost 2 bases, J lost 8 bases, and 13 bases lay in between. The length of the CDR3 is 13 residues. Germline loops: CDR1 MNHNS, CDR2 SASEGT. In nucleotides, the CDR3 is TGTGCCAGCAGTGAACTTCCTCCAGGCAAGCAGTACTTC. It encodes CASSELPPGKQYF.

The chain links TRBV7-2 to TRBJ2-5; 12 nucleotides line up with TRBD2. This CDR3 has 16 amino acids. Germline CDR1 is SGHTA and CDR2 is FQGNSA. Trimming cost V 0 bases and J 5 bases; bases outside gene matches: 4. CDR3 bases: TGTGCCAGCAGCTTAGCCCTAGCGGGGGGGCGTGAGACCCAGTACTTC. Translating it yields CASSLALAGGRETQYF. Full variable domain (outside the CDR3, taken from reference TRBV7-2 and TRBJ2-5): GAGVSQSPSNKVTEKGKDVELRCDPISGHTALYWYRQSLGQGLEFLIYFQGNSAPDKSGLPSDRFSAERTGGSVSTLTIQRTQQEDSAVYLCASSLALAGGRETQYFGPGTRLLVL.

The chain couples TRBV20-1 to TRBJ2-1; D gene uncertain. Germline-derived CDR1 and CDR2 are DFQATT and SNEGSKA (reference sequence). Trimming removed 3 bases from V and 5 bases from J, with 8 bases in between. The CDR3 is made up of 12 amino acids. CDR3 sequence (DNA): TGCAGTGCTAGCCTGACCGACAATGAGCAGTTCTTC. Translating it yields CSASLTDNEQFF.

This clonotype was seen just once. V and J are TRBV27 and TRBJ1-2; D possibly corresponds to TRBD1 (6 bases). V lost 6 bases and J lost 2, with 16 bases in between. The CDR3 sequence is 15 residues long. Germline-derived CDR1 and CDR2 are MNHEY and SMNVEV (reference sequence). The CDR3 region is CASRPLGGSNYGYTF. CDR3 in DNA: TGTGCCAGCAGACCCCTGGGGGGCTCCAACTATGGCTACACCTTC.

The chain is built from TRBV12-3 or TRBV12-4 and TRBJ2-5; 9 bases align to TRBD2. With V trimmed by 7 bases and J by 5 bases, 8 bases remained unmatched. This CDR3 comprises 14 residues. The DNA of the CDR3 is TGTGCCAGCAAGGTGGCGGGGGGGCCGGAGACCCAGTACTTC. Translation: CASKVAGGPETQYF.

This clonotype showed up just a few times. Its ends do not fully match the called genes, so a read error is possible. This chain joins TRBV6-2 or TRBV6-3 and TRBJ1-5; no firm D call. The germline CDR1 and CDR2 sequences are MNHEY and SVGEGT. This CDR3 contains 15 residues. The CDR3 DNA follows: TGTGCCAGCAGCTACTCTACACGCGGTCCCGGGCCCCAGCATTTT. It translates to CASSYSTRGPGPQHF.

The V call is TRBV20-1, the J call TRBJ2-3; D perhaps matches TRBD1 (6 bases). The CDR3 runs to 15 residues. CDR1 and CDR2 (germline): DFQATT, SNEGSKA (reference sequence). Trimming cost V 3 bases and J 3 bases, with 16 bases left between them. The CDR3 protein is CSARQTGLATDTQYF. CDR3 DNA: TGCAGTGCTAGGCAAACAGGGTTGGCTACAGATACGCAGTATTTT.

This clonotype was recorded a few times. The J gene is TRBJ2-2, the V gene TRBV6-1, with D tentatively TRBD2 (8 bases). Per germline, CDR1 MNHNS and CDR2 SASEGT. The germline V and J ends were trimmed by 8 bases and 7 bases, with 17 bases remaining between them. CDR3 length: 14 amino acids. The DNA for the CDR3 is TGTGCCAGCCGGGAGGGGGCGACAATCGGGGAGCTGTTTTTT. Residues: CASREGATIGELFF.

The rearrangement joins TRBV10-3 to TRBJ2-7; TRBD2 matches 11 bases. J lost 5 bases, V lost 5 bases, and 2 bases had no gene match. The length of the CDR3 is 13 residues. CDR1 and CDR2 from the germline V gene are ENHRY and SYGVKD. This CDR3 reads CAISSGLADEQYF. The CDR3 DNA follows: TGTGCCATCAGTTCGGGACTAGCGGACGAGCAGTACTTC.